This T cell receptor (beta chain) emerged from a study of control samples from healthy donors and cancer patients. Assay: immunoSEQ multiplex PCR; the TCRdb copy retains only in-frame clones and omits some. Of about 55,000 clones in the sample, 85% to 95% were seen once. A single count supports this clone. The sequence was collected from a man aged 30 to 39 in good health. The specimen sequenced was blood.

The CDR3 is CASSNQGTTYEQYF. As DNA, the CDR3 is TGTGCCAGCAGTAATCAGGGTACAACCTACGAGCAGTACTTC. The J gene is TRBJ2-7, the V gene TRBV6-6; D might be TRBD1 (5 bases). The CDR3 consists of 14 residues. V was cut by 5 bases and J by 2 bases, with 13 bases left in between. Germline CDR1 MNHNY, CDR2 SVGAGI (reference sequence).